Below, 4 T cell receptor beta chains from the same sample are listed, as sequenced in a study of T-cell reconstitution after alpha-beta-depleted transplantation in children. Unique molecular identifiers were built into the TCRbeta library. TCRdb reprocessed the PCR reads with MiXCR, giving one entry per CDR3 protein. The sample has 490,000 or so distinct CDR3 sequences, roughly a tenth seen once. The sequenced sample was PBMCs, obtained before TCRalphabeta/CD19-depleted stem cell transplant. These receptors came from a child aged 2-9 years with inherited bone marrow failure, due to receive a stem cell transplant.

The V call is TRBV18, the J call TRBJ1-1; no clear D gene. Germline V gene sequence: CDR1 KGHSH, CDR2 LQKENI. V dropped 6 bases and J dropped 2 bases, with 10 bases sitting between them. This CDR3 is built from 13 residues. The CDR3 sequence is CASSRDYNTEAFF. The CDR3 DNA sequence: TGTGCCAGCTCCCGCGACTATAACACTGAAGCTTTCTTT.

This clonotype occurred a few times. The chain employs TRBV20-1 and TRBJ2-4; D is undetermined. Germline CDR1 DFQATT, CDR2 SNEGSKA (reference sequence). The CDR3 totals 11 residues. Deletions cut 5 bases from V and 7 bases from J, with 9 bases between. This chain's CDR3 is CSALRRNIQYF. CDR3 sequence (DNA): TGCAGTGCTCTTCGCCGGAACATTCAGTACTTC.

Ten or more counts support this clonotype. The J gene is TRBJ1-5, the V gene TRBV30; 8 bases align to TRBD1. The CDR3 extends over 13 amino acids. Looked up from germline, CDR1 is GTSNPN and CDR2 is SVGIG (reference sequence). The ends lost 6 bases at V and 7 bases at J; junction bases unmatched: 8. The CDR3 here is CACIRGPGQPQHF. The DNA for the CDR3 is TGTGCCTGCATCAGGGGGCCGGGGCAGCCCCAGCATTTT. The full variable domain, with the rest looked up from reference TRBV30 and TRBJ1-5, is SQTIHQWPATLVQPVGSPLSLECTVEGTSNPNLYWYRQAAGRGLQLLFYSVGIGQISSEVPQNLSASRPQDRQFILSSKKLLLSDSGFYLCACIRGPGQPQHFGDGTRLSIL.

This clonotype was seen more than once but under ten times. V gene TRBV20-1 combines with J gene TRBJ2-5; 7 bases fit TRBD2. V was clipped by 0 bases and J by 5 bases; unmatched bases: 6. The CDR3 is 14 amino acids. In germline, CDR1 is DFQATT, CDR2 SNEGSKA (reference sequence). The CDR3 DNA reads TGCAGTGCTAGAGACGCGGGAGTTGTGGAGACCCAGTACTTC. Its translation is CSARDAGVVETQYF.